This T cell receptor beta chain was retrieved from a study of monozygotic twins with inflammatory bowel disease. One entry per CDR3 protein, without DNA, is what TCRdb gives after re-calling the 5' RACE reads. In all, the sample yields 110,000 or so distinct CDR3 sequences. Germline V gene data show CDR1 as DFQATT and CDR2 as SNEGSKA (reference sequence). The CDR3 spans 14 residues. General observations from the study: Repertoires of patients may have been made more variable by differing immunosuppressive treatments.

A word on this clonotype: Its antigen is unidentified.

The total RNA came straight from whole blood, and T cells were not sorted beforehand. V is TRBV20-1 and J is TRBJ1-1; TCRdb's D call of TRBD1 is untestable without DNA. Sequencing was performed on blood. The source is a human donor with ulcerative colitis or Crohn's disease, or a healthy co-twin of an affected twin (not recorded which). CDR3 amino acids: CSAGQGAKGTEAFF.